This TCR beta chain was recorded in a study of shared clonotypes between healthy human individuals. Germline CDR1 reads SGHVS; CDR2 reads FQNEAQ. The CDR3 has 15 amino acids. V was pared by 1 base and J by 3 bases, with 12 bases between. The method was immunoSEQ multiplex PCR; TCRdb's version includes in-frame clones alone and lacks a portion of them. The sample records 2 million to 3 million clones, over 85% being singletons. This TCR derives from a young man in good health. Some clones in this sample may be carry-over from other donors' samples. The sequenced sample was naive CD4+ T cells from PBMCs. As to subset: CD45RA+ positively selected. This chain connects TRBV7-8 to TRBJ2-5, with D perhaps matching TRBD1 (6 bases). The DNA of the CDR3 is TGTGCCAGCAGCTTAGGTTGGCAGGGGAAAGAGACCCAGTACTTC. Protein sequence: CASSLGWQGKETQYF.